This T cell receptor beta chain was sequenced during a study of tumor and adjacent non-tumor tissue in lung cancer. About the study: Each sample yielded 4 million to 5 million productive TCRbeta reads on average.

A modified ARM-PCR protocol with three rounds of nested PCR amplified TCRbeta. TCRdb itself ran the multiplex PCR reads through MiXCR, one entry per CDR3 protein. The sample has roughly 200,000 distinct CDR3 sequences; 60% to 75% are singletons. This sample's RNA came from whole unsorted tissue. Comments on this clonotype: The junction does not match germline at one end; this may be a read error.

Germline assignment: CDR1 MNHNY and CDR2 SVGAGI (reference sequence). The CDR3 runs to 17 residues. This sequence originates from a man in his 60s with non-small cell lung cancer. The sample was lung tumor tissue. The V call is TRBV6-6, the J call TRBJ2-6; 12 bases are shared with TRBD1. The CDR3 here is CADSFGTGGSGGNVLTF. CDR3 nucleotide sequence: TGTGCCGACAGTTTCGGGACAGGGGGCTCTGGGGGCAACGTCCTGACTTTC.